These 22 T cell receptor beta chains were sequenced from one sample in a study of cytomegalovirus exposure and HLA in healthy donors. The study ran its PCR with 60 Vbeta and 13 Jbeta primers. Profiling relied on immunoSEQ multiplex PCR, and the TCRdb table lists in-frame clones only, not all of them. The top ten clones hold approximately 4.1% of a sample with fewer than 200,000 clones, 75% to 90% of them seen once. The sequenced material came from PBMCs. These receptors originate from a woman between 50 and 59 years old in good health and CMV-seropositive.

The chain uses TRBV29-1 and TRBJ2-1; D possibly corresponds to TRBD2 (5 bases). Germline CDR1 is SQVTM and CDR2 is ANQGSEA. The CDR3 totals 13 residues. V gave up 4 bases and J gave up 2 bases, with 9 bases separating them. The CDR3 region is CSVAPGTYNEQFF. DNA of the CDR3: TGCAGCGTTGCCCCGGGGACCTACAATGAGCAGTTCTTC.

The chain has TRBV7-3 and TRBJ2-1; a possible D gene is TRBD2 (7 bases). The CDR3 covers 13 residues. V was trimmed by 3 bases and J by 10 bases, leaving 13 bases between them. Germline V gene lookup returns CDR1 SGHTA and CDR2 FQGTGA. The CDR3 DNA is TGTGCCAGCAGCTTCGGGGGGCGGGGAGAGCAGTTCTTC. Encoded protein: CASSFGGRGEQFF.

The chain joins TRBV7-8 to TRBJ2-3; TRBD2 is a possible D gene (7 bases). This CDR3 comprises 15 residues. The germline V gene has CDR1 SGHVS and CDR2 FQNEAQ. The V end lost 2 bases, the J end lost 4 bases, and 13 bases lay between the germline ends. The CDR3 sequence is CASSLIGGVADTQYF. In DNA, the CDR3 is TGTGCCAGCAGCTTAATAGGGGGGGTGGCAGATACGCAGTATTTT.

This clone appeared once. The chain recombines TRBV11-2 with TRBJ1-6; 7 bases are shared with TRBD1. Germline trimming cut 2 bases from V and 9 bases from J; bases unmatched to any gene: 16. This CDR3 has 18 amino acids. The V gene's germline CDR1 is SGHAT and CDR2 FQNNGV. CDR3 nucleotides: TGTGCCAGCAGCTTATTCCCCCCAGGAGGGGGCGGAGGTTCACCCCTCCACTTT. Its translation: CASSLFPPGGGGGSPLHF.

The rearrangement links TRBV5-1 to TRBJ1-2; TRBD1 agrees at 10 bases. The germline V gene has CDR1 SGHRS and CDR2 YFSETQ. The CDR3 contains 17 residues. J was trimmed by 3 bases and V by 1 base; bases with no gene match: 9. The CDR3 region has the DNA TGCGCCAGCAGCTTGTCGGGGGGACAGGGGTTGGACTATGGCTACACCTTC. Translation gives CASSLSGGQGLDYGYTF.

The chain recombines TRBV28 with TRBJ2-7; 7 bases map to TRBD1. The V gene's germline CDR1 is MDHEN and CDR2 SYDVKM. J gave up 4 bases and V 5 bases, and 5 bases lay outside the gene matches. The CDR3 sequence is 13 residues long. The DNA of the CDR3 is TGTGCCAGCAGTAACAACAGGGGTTACGAGCAGTACTTC. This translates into CASSNNRGYEQYF.

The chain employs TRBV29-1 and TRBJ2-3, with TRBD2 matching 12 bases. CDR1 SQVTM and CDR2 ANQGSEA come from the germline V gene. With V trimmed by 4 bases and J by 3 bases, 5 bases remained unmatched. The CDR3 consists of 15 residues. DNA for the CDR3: TGCAGCGTTGGGAAAGGACTAGCGGGAACAGATACGCAGTATTTT. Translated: CSVGKGLAGTDTQYF.

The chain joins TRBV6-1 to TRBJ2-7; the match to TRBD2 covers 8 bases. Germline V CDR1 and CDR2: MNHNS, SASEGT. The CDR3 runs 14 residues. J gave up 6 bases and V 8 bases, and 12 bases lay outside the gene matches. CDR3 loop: CASSASGGPSEQYF. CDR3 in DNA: TGTGCCAGCTCAGCCAGCGGGGGTCCCTCCGAGCAGTACTTC.

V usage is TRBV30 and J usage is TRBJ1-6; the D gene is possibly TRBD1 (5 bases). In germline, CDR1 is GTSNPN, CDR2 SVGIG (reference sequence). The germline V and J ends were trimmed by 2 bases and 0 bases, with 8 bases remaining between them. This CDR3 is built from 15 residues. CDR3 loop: CAWSHRSSYNSPLHF. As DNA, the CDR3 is TGTGCCTGGAGTCACAGGAGCTCCTATAATTCACCCCTCCACTTT.

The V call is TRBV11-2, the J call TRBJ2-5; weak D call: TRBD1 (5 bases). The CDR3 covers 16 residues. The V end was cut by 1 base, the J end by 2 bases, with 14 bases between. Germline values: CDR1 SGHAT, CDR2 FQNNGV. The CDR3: CASSLGAGPSQETQYF. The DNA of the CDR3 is TGTGCCAGCAGCTTAGGCGCAGGGCCCTCACAAGAGACCCAGTACTTC.

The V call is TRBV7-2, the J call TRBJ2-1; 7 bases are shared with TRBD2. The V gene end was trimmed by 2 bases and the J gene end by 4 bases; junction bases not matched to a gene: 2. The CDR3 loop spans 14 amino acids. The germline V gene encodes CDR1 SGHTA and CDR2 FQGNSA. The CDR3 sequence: CASSLFGRYNEQFF. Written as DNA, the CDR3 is TGTGCCAGCAGCTTATTCGGGAGGTACAATGAGCAGTTCTTC. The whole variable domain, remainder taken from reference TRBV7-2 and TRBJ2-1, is GAGVSQSPSNKVTEKGKDVELRCDPISGHTALYWYRQSLGQGLEFLIYFQGNSAPDKSGLPSDRFSAERTGGSVSTLTIQRTQQEDSAVYLCASSLFGRYNEQFFGPGTRLTVL.

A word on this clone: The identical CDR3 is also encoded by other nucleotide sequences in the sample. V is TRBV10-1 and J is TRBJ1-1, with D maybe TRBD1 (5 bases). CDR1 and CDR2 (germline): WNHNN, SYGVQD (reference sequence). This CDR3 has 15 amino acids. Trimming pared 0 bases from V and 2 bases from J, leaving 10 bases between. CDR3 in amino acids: CASSESIGQNTEAFF. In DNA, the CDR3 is TGCGCCAGCAGTGAGTCGATAGGACAAAACACTGAAGCTTTCTTT.

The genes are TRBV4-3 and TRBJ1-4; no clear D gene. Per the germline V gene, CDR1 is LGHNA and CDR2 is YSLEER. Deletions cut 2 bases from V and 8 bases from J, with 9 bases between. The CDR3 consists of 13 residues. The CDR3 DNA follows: TGCGCCAGCAGCCAATCGAATGGCGAAAAACTGTTTTTT. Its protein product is CASSQSNGEKLFF.

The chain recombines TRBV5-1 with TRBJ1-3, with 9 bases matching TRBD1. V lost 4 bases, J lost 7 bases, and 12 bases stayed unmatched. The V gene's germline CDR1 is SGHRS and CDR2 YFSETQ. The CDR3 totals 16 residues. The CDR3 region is CASSLGGTGSTNTIYF. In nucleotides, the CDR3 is TGCGCCAGCAGCCTAGGGGGGACAGGGTCCACGAACACCATATATTTT.

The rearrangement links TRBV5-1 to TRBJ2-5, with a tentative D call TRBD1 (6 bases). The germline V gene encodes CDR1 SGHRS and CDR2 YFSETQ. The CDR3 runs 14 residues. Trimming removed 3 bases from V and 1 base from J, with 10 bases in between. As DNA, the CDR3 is TGCGCCAGCAGCTCTCGGGACATCCAAGAGACCCAGTACTTC. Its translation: CASSSRDIQETQYF.

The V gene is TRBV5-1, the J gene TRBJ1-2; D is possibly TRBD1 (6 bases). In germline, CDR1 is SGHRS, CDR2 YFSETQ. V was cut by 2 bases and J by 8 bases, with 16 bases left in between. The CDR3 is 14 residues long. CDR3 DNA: TGCGCCAGCAGCTTTGGATCATCCAGGGGCGGCTACACCTTC. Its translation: CASSFGSSRGGYTF.

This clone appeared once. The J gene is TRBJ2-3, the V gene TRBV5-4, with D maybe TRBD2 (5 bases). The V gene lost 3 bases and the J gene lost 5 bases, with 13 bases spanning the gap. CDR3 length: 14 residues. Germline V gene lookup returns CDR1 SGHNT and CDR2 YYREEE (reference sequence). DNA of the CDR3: TGTGCCAGCAGCTCGTCCCCCCGGGAAGATACGCAGTATTTT. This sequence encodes CASSSSPREDTQYF.

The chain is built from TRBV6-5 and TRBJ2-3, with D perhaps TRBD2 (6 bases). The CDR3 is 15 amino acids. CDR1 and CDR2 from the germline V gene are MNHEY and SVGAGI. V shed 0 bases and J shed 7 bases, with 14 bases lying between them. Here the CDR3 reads CASSYSGGIANTQYF. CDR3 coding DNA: TGTGCCAGCAGTTACTCGGGCGGGATAGCGAATACGCAGTATTTT.

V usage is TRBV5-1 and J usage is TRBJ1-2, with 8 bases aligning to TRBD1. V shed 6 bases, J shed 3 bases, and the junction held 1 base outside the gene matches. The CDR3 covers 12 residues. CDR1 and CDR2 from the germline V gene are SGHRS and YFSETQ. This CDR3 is CASTGQDYGYTF. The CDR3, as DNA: TGCGCCAGCACGGGACAGGACTATGGCTACACCTTC.

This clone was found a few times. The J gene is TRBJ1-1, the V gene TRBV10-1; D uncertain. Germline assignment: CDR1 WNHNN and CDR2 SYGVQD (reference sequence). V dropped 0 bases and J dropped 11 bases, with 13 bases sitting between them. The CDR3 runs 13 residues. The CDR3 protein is CASSESRRVEAFF. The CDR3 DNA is TGCGCCAGCAGTGAGTCCAGGAGGGTCGAGGCTTTCTTT.

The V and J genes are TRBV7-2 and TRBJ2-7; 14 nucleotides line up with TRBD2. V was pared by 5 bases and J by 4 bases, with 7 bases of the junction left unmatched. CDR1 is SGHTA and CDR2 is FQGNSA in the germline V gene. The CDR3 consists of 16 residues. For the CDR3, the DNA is TGTGCCAGCAGCACCGCCGGACTAGCGGGAGGTTACGAGCAGTACTTC. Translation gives CASSTAGLAGGYEQYF.

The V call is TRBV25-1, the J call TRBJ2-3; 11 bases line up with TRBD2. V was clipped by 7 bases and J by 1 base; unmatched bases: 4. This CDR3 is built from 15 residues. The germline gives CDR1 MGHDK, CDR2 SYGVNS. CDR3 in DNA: TGTGCCAGCACCGGTAGCGGGAGGGGCACAGATACGCAGTATTTT. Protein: CASTGSGRGTDTQYF.